Listed here are 4 T cell receptor beta chains from one sample, sequenced in a study of T cell changes during pregnancy in multiple sclerosis. Profiled with immunoSEQ multiplex PCR; TCRdb holds only in-frame clones, not every one. The table records about 40,000 clones, 92% of them present only once. The specimen comprised CD4+ T cells from peripheral blood mononuclear cells, sampled before pregnancy. All receptors come from a female donor with multiple sclerosis, enrolled in a pregnancy study.

This clone was picked up a small number of times. The rearrangement links TRBV9 to TRBJ2-1; D might be TRBD2 (6 bases). From germline, CDR1 is SGDLS and CDR2 YYNGEE. Trimming stripped 2 bases from V and 4 bases from J, with 16 bases between. The CDR3 contains 16 residues. In DNA, the CDR3 is TGTGCCAGCAGCGTTGGGCCCGGGACTGTATACAATGAGCAGTTCTTC. Protein product: CASSVGPGTVYNEQFF. Filled out from reference TRBV9 and TRBJ2-1, the complete variable domain reads DSGVTQTPKHLITATGQRVTLRCSPRSGDLSVYWYQQSLDQGLQFLIQYYNGEERAKGNILERFSAQQFPDLHSELNLSSLELGDSALYFCASSVGPGTVYNEQFFGPGTRLTVL.

The rearrangement joins TRBV5-1 to TRBJ2-3; 9 nucleotides match TRBD2. Germline V lookup: CDR1 SGHRS, CDR2 YFSETQ. Trimming removed 2 bases from V and 2 bases from J; junction bases left unmatched: 3. CDR3 length: 15 residues. CDR3: CASSLGGRVTDTQYF. Written as DNA, the CDR3 is TGCGCCAGCAGCTTAGGCGGGAGGGTCACAGATACGCAGTATTTT.

This clone occurred a few times. The chain uses TRBV7-2 and TRBJ2-3; TRBD2 matches 15 bases. Germline assignment: CDR1 SGHTA and CDR2 FQGNSA. The CDR3 extends over 18 amino acids. J lost 4 bases, V lost 7 bases, and 12 bases had no gene match. CDR3 coding DNA: TGTGCCAGCACCCCCGGGACTAGCGGGAGGCCCTTAGCAGATACGCAGTATTTT. It codes for CASTPGTSGRPLADTQYF.

The chain combines TRBV28 with TRBJ2-1; 8 nucleotides align to TRBD2. Germline loops: CDR1 MDHEN, CDR2 SYDVKM. CDR3 length: 15 amino acids. The V and J ends lost 7 bases and 4 bases, in that order; junction bases with no gene match: 9. CDR3 DNA: TGTGCCAGCACCCGGGGGGGGTGGGGGTACAATGAGCAGTTCTTC. Its translation is CASTRGGWGYNEQFF.